Shown below are 18 T cell receptor beta chains from a single sample sequenced in a study of CD8+CD57+ T cells in acquired aplastic anemia. TCR beta VDJ and CDR3 profiling used genomic DNA as template. TCRdb reanalysed the reads using MiXCR and keeps one entry per CDR3 protein. The sample has under 350,000 distinct CDR3 sequences, 55% to 65% seen once. The sample taken for sequencing was sorted CD4+, CD8+, or CD8+CD57+ T cells (not recorded which) from PBMCs. Every receptor here comes from a human donor with severe aplastic anemia or a healthy control (not recorded which).

The chain is built from TRBV7-6 and TRBJ2-3; D uncertain. Looked up from germline, CDR1 is SGHVS and CDR2 is FNYEAQ. This CDR3 is 16 amino acids long. Trimming removed 2 bases at V and 2 bases at J, with 14 bases between. CDR3 region: CASSLLWVSATDTQYF. The CDR3 nucleotides read TGTGCCAGCAGCTTACTCTGGGTCTCCGCCACAGATACGCAGTATTTT.

The genes are TRBV2 and TRBJ1-6; possible D gene TRBD1, 6 bases. Trimming removed 5 bases from V and 9 bases from J, with 20 bases in between. Germline assignment: CDR1 SNHLY and CDR2 FYNNEI. This CDR3 is 16 amino acids long. The CDR3 sequence is CASSKLLDRLGSPLHF. CDR3 sequence (DNA): TGTGCCAGCAGTAAACTATTAGACAGGTTAGGTTCACCCCTCCACTTT.

V gene TRBV5-1 combines with J gene TRBJ2-5; TRBD2 aligns across 9 bases. With 4 bases clipped from V and 0 bases from J, the junction kept 7 bases outside the gene matches. The CDR3 loop spans 16 amino acids. Germline CDR1 reads SGHRS; CDR2 reads YFSETQ. This CDR3 reads CASSPSSGAYQETQYF. CDR3 in DNA: TGCGCCAGCAGCCCCTCTAGCGGGGCGTACCAAGAGACCCAGTACTTC. Supplemented by reference TRBV5-1 and TRBJ2-5, the full variable domain reads KAGVTQTPRYLIKTRGQQVTLSCSPISGHRSVSWYQQTPGQGLQFLFEYFSETQRNKGNFPGRFSGRQFSNSRSEMNVSTLELGDSALYLCASSPSSGAYQETQYFGPGTRLLVL.

This clonotype was seen repeatedly, ten times or more. The chain carries TRBV20-1 and TRBJ1-1; no reliable D call. This CDR3 spans 11 amino acids. Between the trimmed V and J ends, which lost 1 base and 4 bases, there was a span of 4 bases. Germline lookup yields CDR1 DFQATT and CDR2 SNEGSKA (reference sequence). The CDR3 loop is CSARGFTEAFF. CDR3 in DNA: TGCAGTGCTAGAGGGTTCACTGAAGCTTTCTTT.

This clonotype has just a few counts. The rearrangement links TRBV15 to TRBJ1-4; the D gene is possibly TRBD1 (5 bases). The CDR3 consists of 15 residues. Between the trimmed V and J ends, which lost 3 bases and 4 bases, there was a span of 12 bases. Germline CDR1 is LNHNV and CDR2 is YYDKDF (reference sequence). CDR3 loop: CATSSSTVINEKLFF. DNA for the CDR3: TGTGCCACCAGCAGCTCGACAGTGATTAATGAAAAACTGTTTTTT.

In this sample, this clonotype turned up many times. CDR3 protein: CASSSLGGNQPQHF. CDR3 coding DNA: TGTGCCAGCAGCTCTCTAGGGGGTAATCAGCCCCAGCATTTT. The V gene is TRBV7-9, the J gene TRBJ1-5; tentative D call: TRBD1 (6 bases). Looked up from germline, CDR1 is SEHNR and CDR2 is FQNEAQ (reference sequence). V lost 4 bases, J lost 4 bases, and 11 bases lay in between. This CDR3 has 14 residues.

This clonotype was counted ten times or more. The chain joins TRBV5-1 to TRBJ1-1; no firm D call. Deletions cut 0 bases from V and 1 base from J, with 7 bases between. Looked up from germline, CDR1 is SGHRS and CDR2 is YFSETQ. CDR3 length: 14 residues. The CDR3: CASSLEGPNTEAFF. Here the CDR3 DNA reads TGCGCCAGCAGCTTGGAAGGTCCGAACACTGAAGCTTTCTTT.

This clonotype was seen ten or more times. This chain connects TRBV2 to TRBJ2-5, with 8 bases fitting TRBD2. Germline CDR1 is SNHLY and CDR2 is FYNNEI. CDR3 length: 13 residues. With V trimmed by 8 bases and J by 5 bases, 7 bases remained unmatched. CDR3 protein: CASLAGPEETQYF. CDR3 DNA sequence: TGTGCCAGCTTAGCGGGGCCCGAGGAGACCCAGTACTTC.

This clonotype was recorded many times. The rearrangement uses TRBV6-1 and TRBJ1-2; 7 bases align to TRBD1. V was clipped by 7 bases and J by 5 bases; unmatched bases: 7. The CDR3 runs 13 residues. Germline CDR1 MNHNS, CDR2 SASEGT. The CDR3 DNA follows: TGTGCCAGCACCGAGAGACAGGGTTATGGCTACACCTTC. This encodes CASTERQGYGYTF.

The J gene is TRBJ1-2, the V gene TRBV7-9; no definite D call. V lost 2 bases to trimming and J lost 3 bases, with 7 bases between them. The CDR3 contains 13 residues. CDR1 and CDR2 from the germline V gene are SEHNR and FQNEAQ (reference sequence). CDR3 sequence reads: CASSLSEYYGYTF. The CDR3, as DNA: TGTGCCAGCAGCTTATCGGAGTACTATGGCTACACCTTC.

Ten or more counts support this clonotype. The rearrangement links TRBV7-9 to TRBJ2-2; 7 nucleotides match TRBD2. CDR1 is SEHNR, CDR2 FQNEAQ, per germline (reference sequence). V lost 8 bases, J lost 5 bases, and 11 bases stayed unmatched. The CDR3 loop spans 15 amino acids. In DNA form, the CDR3 reads TGTGCCAGCGGACCCCCAAGGGAGGGAACCGGGGAGCTGTTTTTT. The encoded protein is CASGPPREGTGELFF.

This clonotype appeared a few times. The rearrangement joins TRBV2 to TRBJ1-1; 7 nucleotides line up with TRBD1. The ends lost 9 bases at V and 0 bases at J; junction bases unmatched: 4. Germline loops: CDR1 SNHLY, CDR2 FYNNEI. CDR3 length: 13 amino acids. The CDR3 DNA is TGTGCCAGTGCGACAGGGTTGAACACTGAAGCTTTCTTT. It encodes CASATGLNTEAFF.

V usage is TRBV7-2 and J usage is TRBJ1-6; D is undetermined. CDR3 size: 13 residues. Per germline, CDR1 SGHTA and CDR2 FQGNSA. V lost 5 bases and J 7 bases, leaving 9 bases between the germline ends. For the CDR3, the DNA is TGTGCCAGCAGCCCCGGTCGGAATTCACCCCTCCACTTT. Encoded protein: CASSPGRNSPLHF.

This clonotype came up a few times. This chain links TRBV10-1 with TRBJ1-3; no definite D call. V lost 3 bases to trimming and J lost 0 bases, with 12 bases between them. Germline lookup yields CDR1 WNHNN and CDR2 SYGVQD (reference sequence). The CDR3 is made up of 16 amino acids. The CDR3 region is CASSEKHMSSGNTIYF. CDR3 DNA sequence: TGCGCCAGCAGTGAAAAACACATGAGCTCTGGAAACACCATATATTTT.

This clonotype has a handful of counts. The chain joins TRBV15 to TRBJ2-3; the D gene is possibly TRBD2 (5 bases). CDR3 length: 15 residues. V lost 0 bases, J lost 5 bases, and 12 bases lay in between. Germline lookup yields CDR1 LNHNV and CDR2 YYDKDF (reference sequence). CDR3 amino acids: CATSRDGLQKDTQYF. DNA for the CDR3: TGTGCCACCAGCAGAGATGGACTCCAGAAAGATACGCAGTATTTT.

The chain carries TRBV19 and TRBJ2-6; the match to TRBD1 covers 8 bases. Germline V lookup: CDR1 LNHDA, CDR2 SQIVND (reference sequence). There are 15 residues in the CDR3. The V and J ends lost 5 bases and 1 base, in that order; junction bases with no gene match: 1. The chain's CDR3 is CASSRQGSGANVLTF. The CDR3, as DNA: TGTGCCAGTAGTCGACAGGGGTCTGGGGCCAACGTCCTGACTTTC. Combining the CDR3 with reference TRBV19 and TRBJ2-6 gives the whole variable domain DGGITQSPKYLFRKEGQNVTLSCEQNLNHDAMYWYRQDPGQGLRLIYYSQIVNDFQKGDIAEGYSVSREKKESFPLTVTSAQKNPTAFYLCASSRQGSGANVLTFGAGSRLTVL.

This clonotype was seen a handful of times. The V and J genes are TRBV7-3 and TRBJ2-2; D gene ambiguous. Germline V CDR1 and CDR2: SGHTA, FQGTGA. The CDR3 covers 15 residues. V was pared by 0 bases and J by 6 bases, with 11 bases between. The CDR3 DNA reads TGTGCCAGCAGCTTAACGACTGTGGGATCCGGGGAGCTGTTTTTT. Its protein is CASSLTTVGSGELFF. Filled out from reference TRBV7-3 and TRBJ2-2, the complete variable domain reads GAGVSQTPSNKVTEKGKYVELRCDPISGHTALYWYRQSLGQGPEFLIYFQGTGAADDSGLPNDRFFAVRPEGSVSTLKIQRTERGDSAVYLCASSLTTVGSGELFFGEGSRLTVL.

This clonotype came up once. J is TRBJ1-1 and V is TRBV20-1; maybe TRBD1 (6 bases). The ends were cut back, 6 bases at V and 1 base at J, with 15 bases in the middle. CDR3 length: 14 residues. Germline V lookup: CDR1 DFQATT, CDR2 SNEGSKA (reference sequence). The CDR3, as DNA: TGCAGTGCAAAAATGGACAGAAGGAACACTGAAGCTTTCTTT. Its protein is CSAKMDRRNTEAFF.